The clone carrying this T cell receptor (beta chain) was recorded a few times. The antigen remains undetermined. Other DNA sequences from this sample encode an identical CDR3 as well. V lost 6 bases and J 4 bases, leaving 16 bases between the germline ends. The CDR3 runs 15 residues. Germline V gene lookup returns CDR1 MDHEN and CDR2 SYDVKM. Original data processing: Clinicopathological groups of papillary thyroid cancer showed CDR3 differences that were used to build a distant-metastasis classifier. TCRdb re-called the PCR reads via MiXCR. TCRdb assigned the V and J calls; the authors' analysis was not used. The table includes about 17,000 clones, roughly 25% detected once. This record comes from a study of metastatic and nonmetastatic thyroid tumors. Looking at the study overall: Comparison of repertoires was carried out across blood and tumor or nodule tissue from malignant and benign thyroid patients.

Findings and limits, study-wide: Versus benign nodules, malignant thyroid tumors reportedly had significantly higher TCR beta diversity, in blood and tumor.

No patient received treatment before thyroid surgery. The sequencing sample was made of tumor tissue. The sequence came from a female donor with papillary thyroid cancer or a benign thyroid nodule (not recorded which). Some clones in this sample may be carry-over from other donors' samples. J is TRBJ1-5 and V is TRBV28; possibly TRBD1 for D (6 bases). The CDR3 nucleotides are TGTGCCAGCAGGGGGGCAGGGCGTTGGAATCAGCCCCAGCATTTT. It encodes CASRGAGRWNQPQHF.